A single sample gave rise to the 7 T cell receptor beta chains below, sequenced in a study of graft-versus-host responses after intestinal transplantation. The repertoire was sequenced with immunoSEQ multiplex PCR; TCRdb's copy has only in-frame clones and lacks some. The sample carries under 150,000 clones, approximately 96% recorded once. Antigens of these TCRs are unknown. Sequenced here: unstimulated CD8+ T cells sorted from spleen or lymph node cells, sampled before intestinal transplant. The receptors originated from a human donor who received an intestinal transplant.

The J gene is TRBJ2-7, the V gene TRBV6-6, with D perhaps TRBD2 (5 bases). Germline values: CDR1 MNHNY, CDR2 SVGAGI (reference sequence). The V and J ends lost 0 bases and 4 bases respectively, with 13 bases between them. There are 15 residues in the CDR3. CDR3 DNA: TGTGCCAGCAGTTACTCGGGTACTAGAACTTACGAGCAGTACTTC. Translated, it gives CASSYSGTRTYEQYF.

V usage is TRBV2 and J usage is TRBJ2-7; perhaps TRBD1 as D (5 bases). This CDR3 has 15 amino acids. The germline V gene encodes CDR1 SNHLY and CDR2 FYNNEI. V dropped 8 bases and J dropped 2 bases, with 19 bases sitting between them. CDR3 bases: TGTGCCAGCTGCTTCGAAGAGCTGGGGCCCTACGAGCAGTACTTC. This sequence encodes CASCFEELGPYEQYF.

The J gene is TRBJ1-2, the V gene TRBV6-5, with a tentative D call TRBD1 (5 bases). Trimming shortened V by 0 bases and J by 4 bases, and 15 bases separated the two germline ends. This CDR3 is built from 16 residues. Germline V gene data show CDR1 as MNHEY and CDR2 as SVGAGI. This chain's CDR3 is CASSYSVPVQGYGYTF. The CDR3 region has the DNA TGTGCCAGCAGTTACTCCGTACCAGTCCAGGGCTATGGCTACACCTTC.

J is TRBJ2-7 and V is TRBV28; no clear D. Trimming pared 4 bases from V and 2 bases from J, leaving 12 bases between. The V gene's germline CDR1 is MDHEN and CDR2 SYDVKM. The CDR3 covers 14 residues. This chain's CDR3 is CASSSSDNPYEQYF. The CDR3 DNA reads TGTGCCAGCAGTTCCTCTGACAACCCCTACGAGCAGTACTTC.

This clone is a singleton in its sample. The V and J genes are TRBV18 and TRBJ1-2, with unresolved D. Germline loops: CDR1 KGHSH, CDR2 LQKENI. CDR3 length equals 16 residues. With 0 bases removed from V and 6 bases from J, the gap between germline ends came to 17 bases. The CDR3 sequence is CASSPPTGLRRDGYTF. The CDR3 DNA sequence: TGTGCCAGCTCACCACCGACTGGGCTTAGGAGGGATGGCTACACCTTC.

The chain uses TRBV6-5 and TRBJ2-7; D may be TRBD2 (5 bases). V lost 2 bases, J lost 0 bases, and 14 bases lay in between. In germline, CDR1 is MNHEY, CDR2 SVGAGI. The CDR3 is 16 residues long. CDR3 protein: CASSYGAAAPSYEQYF. The DNA of the CDR3 is TGTGCCAGCAGTTACGGAGCGGCAGCCCCCTCCTACGAGCAGTACTTC.

The chain has TRBV4-3 and TRBJ1-4; 7 bases line up with TRBD1. The CDR3 spans 15 residues. Germline CDR1 reads LGHNA; CDR2 reads YSLEER. V dropped 0 bases and J dropped 7; count of bases not matched to a gene: 5. The CDR3 protein is CASSQDGQATEKLFF. In nucleotides, the CDR3 is TGCGCCAGCAGCCAAGATGGACAGGCCACTGAAAAACTGTTTTTT.